These 17 T cell receptor beta chains were all obtained from the same sample, sequenced in a study of molecular identifiers for immune sequencing clone quantification (dated by TCRdb to the late 2010s). Libraries were prepared through PCR. Sequencing instrument: NextSeq 500. TCRdb reanalyzed the raw reads on its own, using fastp at Q25 for trimming and MiXCR for clone calling, and kept in-frame beta chains. All rows with the same CDR3 protein become a single entry with the most common DNA and genes. The sample records some 590,000 distinct CDR3 sequences, roughly 23% of which are singletons. The ten largest clonotypes hold roughly 0.83% of the sample. Input material: naive CD8+ T cells from blood, with Jurkat cell RNA spiked in. The sample's cell subset or site, from its label and the paper: FACS-sorted CD8+CD4-CCR7+CD45RA+ naive T cells. The receptors originated from a human donor in good health. Some libraries in this study had Jurkat cell RNA spiked in.

In its sample, this clonotype was seen many times. The chain carries TRBV5-4 and TRBJ1-6, with D uncertain. Trimming took off 2 bases at V and 5 bases at J, with 14 bases between the two ends. The CDR3 length is 16 residues. Per germline, CDR1 SGHNT and CDR2 YYREEE (reference sequence). DNA of the CDR3: TGTGCCAGCAGCTTCGAAGGACTGATAAATAATTCACCCCTCCACTTT. Amino acids: CASSFEGLINNSPLHF.

V usage is TRBV18 and J usage is TRBJ1-4; D gene unclear. V lost 3 bases and J lost 7, with 12 bases in between. The CDR3 totals 14 residues. Germline V gene sequence: CDR1 KGHSH, CDR2 LQKENI. The CDR3 DNA sequence: TGTGCCAGCTCACCCGCCGGGTCGGGTGAAAAACTGTTTTTT. Protein sequence: CASSPAGSGEKLFF.

A single count supports this clonotype. This chain links TRBV7-7 with TRBJ2-7; TRBD1 aligns across 9 bases. V lost 1 base to trimming and J lost 3 bases; unmatched junction nucleotides: 4. This CDR3 has 15 amino acids. The germline CDR1 and CDR2 sequences are SSHAT and FNYEAQ (reference sequence). The DNA for the CDR3 is TGTGCCAGCAGCTTAGGACAGGGGGGAAACTACGAGCAGTACTTC. Protein product: CASSLGQGGNYEQYF.

This clonotype appeared a single time. The conserved phenylalanine or tryptophan normally closing the CDR3 is absent here, so this likely arose from a read error. This sequence joins TRBV6-5 and TRBJ2-3, with 7 bases identical to TRBD2. With V trimmed by 2 bases and J by 2 bases, 13 bases remained unmatched. The V gene's germline CDR1 is MNHEY and CDR2 SVGAGI. The CDR3 extends over 18 amino acids. CDR3 residues: CASSYSYSGGGNTDTQYC. The CDR3 DNA is TGTGCCAGCAGTTACAGTTACAGTGGCGGGGGAAACACAGATACGCAGTATTGT.

This clonotype was detected many times. This sequence joins TRBV9 and TRBJ2-2, with TRBD2 matching over 10 bases. V lost 3 bases and J lost 5; bases outside the gene matches: 4. The CDR3 has 15 amino acids. The V gene's germline CDR1 is SGDLS and CDR2 YYNGEE. The CDR3, as DNA: TGTGCCAGCAGCGGGATAGCGGGAGGTACCGGGGAGCTGTTTTTT. This sequence encodes CASSGIAGGTGELFF.

This clonotype showed up just a few times. The rearrangement uses TRBV11-1 and TRBJ2-7, with 10 nucleotides matching TRBD1. The ends lost 5 bases at V and 3 bases at J; junction bases unmatched: 13. The length of the CDR3 is 17 residues. Germline lookup yields CDR1 SGHAT and CDR2 FQDESV (reference sequence). The CDR3 coding sequence is TGTGCCAGCAGCCCAAGGGGGAGTGGGACAGGGGACTACGAGCAGTACTTC. This sequence encodes CASSPRGSGTGDYEQYF.

The sample holds a few counts of this clonotype. This sequence joins TRBV6-2 or TRBV6-3 and TRBJ2-7; 11 positions agree with TRBD1. With V trimmed by 5 bases and J by 2 bases, 5 bases remained unmatched. The CDR3 is 15 amino acids. From germline, CDR1 is MNHEY and CDR2 SVGEGT. CDR3 sequence: CASSTWDRGTYEQYF. The CDR3 coding sequence is TGTGCCAGCAGTACTTGGGACAGGGGGACCTACGAGCAGTACTTC.

The genes are TRBV19 and TRBJ1-1; weak D call: TRBD1 (5 bases). The CDR3 totals 12 residues. V was pared by 10 bases and J by 3 bases, with 12 bases between. CDR1 is LNHDA, CDR2 SQIVND, per germline (reference sequence). CDR3 DNA sequence: TGTGCCATCCAGGGTCCCGACACTGAAGCTTTCTTT. The encoded protein is CAIQGPDTEAFF.

The chain combines TRBV4-1 with TRBJ1-6, with TRBD1 as a possible D gene (6 bases). Germline V CDR1 and CDR2: MGHRA, YSYEKL. V was shortened by 1 base and J by 4 bases, with 14 bases between the two germline ends. The length of the CDR3 is 17 residues. CDR3 nucleotides: TGCGCCAGCAGCCAAGTTTACATGACAGGTTATAATTCACCCCTCCACTTT. Protein: CASSQVYMTGYNSPLHF.

As to this clonotype: The CDR3 does not close with the conserved phenylalanine or tryptophan, likely indicating a read error. The DNA for the CDR3 is TGTGCCACCAGTGATTACAGGGGCGAACGGGCAGATACGCAGTATCTT. Protein sequence: CATSDYRGERADTQYL. The J gene is TRBJ2-3, the V gene TRBV24-1, with 7 nucleotides matching TRBD1. This CDR3 contains 16 residues. CDR1 is KGHDR and CDR2 is SFDVKD in the germline V gene. V shed 2 bases and J 4 bases; nucleotides not matched to a gene: 8.

CDR3 in DNA: TGTGCCAGTAGTATTTGGGGGCAGAACACTGAAGCTTTCTTT. Translated, it gives CASSIWGQNTEAFF. J is TRBJ1-1 and V is TRBV19; a possible D gene is TRBD1 (6 bases). V lost 3 bases and J 1 base, leaving 9 bases between the germline ends. Germline values: CDR1 LNHDA, CDR2 SQIVND (reference sequence). CDR3 length: 14 amino acids.

This clonotype was recorded at least ten times. The rearrangement uses TRBV7-9 and TRBJ1-2, with D hard to call. CDR1 SEHNR and CDR2 FQNEAQ come from the germline V gene (reference sequence). The V gene lost 1 base and the J gene lost 2 bases, with 8 bases spanning the gap. This CDR3 region has 14 residues. The CDR3 sequence: CASSLEEVNYGYTF. CDR3 bases: TGTGCCAGCAGCTTAGAGGAGGTCAACTATGGCTACACCTTC. The full variable domain, in which reference TRBV7-9 and TRBJ1-2 provide the parts outside the CDR3, is DTGVSQNPRHKITKRGQNVTFRCDPISEHNRLYWYRQTLGQGPEFLTYFQNEAQLEKSRLLSDRFSAERPKGSFSTLEIQRTEQGDSAMYLCASSLEEVNYGYTFGSGTRLTVV.

The CDR3 DNA follows: TGTGCCAGTAGTGCCCCTCCCCTCTGGGAGCAGTACTTC. Amino acid sequence: CASSAPPLWEQYF. The genes are TRBV19 and TRBJ2-7; D ambiguous. CDR3 length: 13 amino acids. V was clipped by 5 bases and J by 7 bases, with 15 bases between them. Germline values: CDR1 LNHDA, CDR2 SQIVND (reference sequence).

This clonotype was seen a few times. This rearrangement joins TRBV19 to TRBJ2-5; 12 positions agree with TRBD2. The CDR3 is 15 residues long. Germline values: CDR1 LNHDA, CDR2 SQIVND (reference sequence). After removal of 8 bases from V and 1 base from J, the junction contained 5 bases not matched to a gene. The CDR3 sequence is CASRTTSGGQETQYF. The CDR3 DNA reads as TGTGCCAGTCGAACGACTAGCGGGGGCCAAGAGACCCAGTACTTC.

This clonotype was observed at least ten times. The gene calls are TRBV6-2 or TRBV6-3 and TRBJ2-5; possibly TRBD1 for D (6 bases). V was clipped by 0 bases and J by 5 bases, with 10 bases between them. The CDR3 consists of 14 residues. Germline V gene lookup returns CDR1 MNHEY and CDR2 SVGEGT. CDR3 coding DNA: TGTGCCAGCAGTTACTCGACAGGACGCGAGACCCAGTACTTC. Translation: CASSYSTGRETQYF.

Comments on this clonotype: Given a much more abundant clone one base away, this may be a read error. The V and J genes are TRBV27 and TRBJ2-7, with a tentative D call TRBD2 (5 bases). Germline CDR1 reads MNHEY; CDR2 reads SMNVEV (reference sequence). Trimming took off 5 bases at V and 5 bases at J, with 13 bases between the two ends. The CDR3 is 13 residues long. This CDR3 is CASSLATEHEQYF. CDR3 coding DNA: TGTGCCAGCAGTCTAGCTACAGAGCACGAGCAGTACTTC.

The chain uses TRBV10-3 and TRBJ2-7; possibly TRBD1 for D (6 bases). The CDR3 is 12 residues long. V lost 8 bases and J lost 3, with 11 bases in between. Looked up from germline, CDR1 is ENHRY and CDR2 is SYGVKD. In DNA, the CDR3 is TGTGCCATCGGGGACACCTACTACGAGCAGTACTTC. Its translation: CAIGDTYYEQYF.